The rows below give T cell receptor beta chains drawn from one sample of a study of cytomegalovirus exposure and HLA in healthy donors. Generated by immunoSEQ multiplex PCR, the TCRdb table keeps only in-frame clones and is missing some. The sample consists of approximately 170,000 clones, roughly nine tenths of them appearing once. Sequencing was carried out using PBMCs. The source is a woman between 18 and 29 years old in good health and CMV-seropositive. Each CDR3 is given with its conserved first and last residue. The D gene is left open where the match is weak. Where a row states a size, it is once, few, many or the class of an expanded clone; other rows omit it.

d_gene: -; abundance: -; j_gene: TRBJ2-1; v_gene: TRBV7-3; CDR3aa: CASSSGGGEREQFF; CDR3nt: TGTGCCAGCAGCTCGGGGGGCGGAGAGAGGGAGCAGTTCTTC
d_gene: TRBD2; abundance: -; j_gene: TRBJ2-3; v_gene: TRBV19; CDR3aa: CASSIDPSGGTDTQYF; CDR3nt: TGTGCCAGTAGTATAGATCCTAGCGGGGGCACAGATACGCAGTATTTT
d_gene: -; abundance: -; j_gene: TRBJ2-3; v_gene: TRBV29-1; CDR3aa: CSVGGLAFTDTQYF; CDR3nt: TGCAGCGTTGGGGGTCTAGCTTTCACAGATACGCAGTATTTT
d_gene: TRBD2; abundance: -; j_gene: TRBJ2-1; v_gene: TRBV2; CDR3aa: CASSSQTSGFYNEQFF; CDR3nt: TGTGCCAGCAGCTCTCAGACTAGCGGGTTCTACAATGAGCAGTTCTTC
d_gene: -; abundance: -; j_gene: TRBJ2-5; v_gene: TRBV7-3; CDR3aa: CASTIDRDSARETQYF; CDR3nt: TGTGCCAGCACCATCGACCGGGACTCGGCCAGGGAGACCCAGTACTTC
d_gene: -; abundance: -; j_gene: TRBJ2-5; v_gene: TRBV4-3; CDR3aa: CASSQAEQETQYF; CDR3nt: TGCGCCAGCAGCCAAGCTGAACAGGAGACCCAGTACTTC
d_gene: TRBD1; abundance: -; j_gene: TRBJ2-7; v_gene: TRBV7-2; CDR3aa: CASSLRPGTGSYEQYF; CDR3nt: TGTGCCAGCAGCTTACGCCCCGGGACAGGCTCCTACGAGCAGTACTTC
d_gene: TRBD2; abundance: -; j_gene: TRBJ2-2; v_gene: TRBV2; CDR3aa: CASNREARNTGELFF; CDR3nt: TGTGCCAGCAACCGGGAGGCCAGGAACACCGGGGAGCTGTTTTTT
d_gene: -; abundance: -; j_gene: TRBJ1-1; v_gene: TRBV4-2; CDR3aa: CASSQEQVISTEAFF; CDR3nt: TGTGCCAGCAGCCAAGAACAGGTGATCTCCACTGAAGCTTTCTTT
d_gene: -; abundance: few; j_gene: TRBJ1-2; v_gene: TRBV5-1; CDR3aa: CASSSRTDYGYTF; CDR3nt: TGCGCCAGCAGCTCAAGGACAGACTATGGCTACACCTTC
d_gene: TRBD1; abundance: -; j_gene: TRBJ2-4; v_gene: TRBV27; CDR3aa: CASAYRGPNNIQYF; CDR3nt: TGTGCCAGCGCATACAGGGGGCCTAACAACATTCAGTACTTC
d_gene: TRBD1; abundance: -; j_gene: TRBJ2-3; v_gene: TRBV4-1; CDR3aa: CASSQDNFGTGRVGTQYF; CDR3nt: TGCGCCAGCAGCCAAGATAACTTTGGGACAGGGAGGGTTGGTACGCAGTATTTT
d_gene: -; abundance: -; j_gene: TRBJ1-1; v_gene: TRBV4-2; CDR3aa: CASSPDPRGRRTEAFF; CDR3nt: TGTGCCAGCAGCCCTGATCCGCGGGGGAGAAGGACTGAAGCTTTCTTT
d_gene: TRBD1; abundance: -; j_gene: TRBJ2-5; v_gene: TRBV7-9; CDR3aa: CASSLGADREETQYF; CDR3nt: TGTGCCAGCAGCTTAGGGGCCGACAGGGAGGAGACCCAGTACTTC
d_gene: -; abundance: -; j_gene: TRBJ1-4; v_gene: TRBV28; CDR3aa: CASSRLMAGNEKLFF; CDR3nt: TGTGCCAGCAGTCGCCTCATGGCGGGAAATGAAAAACTGTTTTTT
d_gene: TRBD1; abundance: -; j_gene: TRBJ1-1; v_gene: TRBV29-1; CDR3aa: CSVRQGQVTEAFF; CDR3nt: TGCAGCGTTCGACAGGGGCAAGTCACTGAAGCTTTCTTT
d_gene: TRBD2; abundance: -; j_gene: TRBJ2-1; v_gene: TRBV27; CDR3aa: CASSTSGGRGEQFF; CDR3nt: TGTGCCAGCAGTACTAGCGGGGGGAGGGGTGAGCAGTTCTTC
d_gene: -; abundance: -; j_gene: TRBJ1-1; v_gene: TRBV7-2; CDR3aa: CASSLEDPGKAFF; CDR3nt: TGTGCCAGCAGCTTAGAGGATCCGGGGAAAGCTTTCTTT
d_gene: -; abundance: -; j_gene: TRBJ2-7; v_gene: TRBV5-5; CDR3aa: CASSLVRGTYEQYF; CDR3nt: TGTGCCAGCAGCTTGGTTCGGGGGACCTACGAGCAGTACTTC
d_gene: TRBD1; abundance: -; j_gene: TRBJ1-6; v_gene: TRBV6-1; CDR3aa: CASKIAGQGNSPLHF; CDR3nt: TGTGCCAGCAAAATTGCAGGACAGGGGAATTCACCCCTCCACTTT
d_gene: -; abundance: -; j_gene: TRBJ2-7; v_gene: TRBV7-2; CDR3aa: CASSTQPAGTGPYEQYF; CDR3nt: TGTGCCAGCAGCACACAACCCGCAGGGACTGGCCCCTACGAGCAGTACTTC
d_gene: -; abundance: -; j_gene: TRBJ1-5; v_gene: TRBV6-6; CDR3aa: CASSYGGGQPQHF; CDR3nt: TGTGCCAGCAGTTACGGGGGAGGTCAGCCCCAGCATTTT
d_gene: -; abundance: once; j_gene: TRBJ2-1; v_gene: TRBV19; CDR3aa: CASSIGAGSRNEQFF; CDR3nt: TGTGCCAGTAGTATAGGGGCGGGATCGAGGAATGAGCAGTTCTTC
d_gene: TRBD1; abundance: -; j_gene: TRBJ2-7; v_gene: TRBV9; CDR3aa: CASSATGWDEQYF; CDR3nt: TGTGCCAGCAGCGCGACAGGGTGGGACGAGCAGTACTTC
d_gene: -; abundance: -; j_gene: TRBJ2-5; v_gene: TRBV30; CDR3aa: CACQRQTQETQYF; CDR3nt: TGTGCCTGTCAAAGACAGACACAAGAGACCCAGTACTTC
d_gene: -; abundance: -; j_gene: TRBJ1-1; v_gene: TRBV27; CDR3aa: CASQQGPNTEAFF; CDR3nt: TGTGCCAGCCAACAGGGACCGAACACTGAAGCTTTCTTT
d_gene: TRBD2; abundance: -; j_gene: TRBJ2-7; v_gene: TRBV19; CDR3aa: CASSLAGDTYEQYF; CDR3nt: TGTGCCAGTAGCCTAGCGGGAGATACCTACGAGCAGTACTTC
d_gene: TRBD1; abundance: -; j_gene: TRBJ1-1; v_gene: TRBV6-1; CDR3aa: CASRPGGPEAFF; CDR3nt: TGTGCCAGCAGGCCAGGGGGCCCTGAAGCTTTCTTT
d_gene: TRBD2; abundance: -; j_gene: TRBJ2-3; v_gene: TRBV7-2; CDR3aa: CASSFRALVAGGPTDTQYF; CDR3nt: TGTGCCAGCAGCTTCCGGGCCCTAGTAGCGGGAGGGCCAACAGATACGCAGTATTTT
d_gene: -; abundance: -; j_gene: TRBJ2-7; v_gene: TRBV10-3; CDR3aa: CAISVLSEGSTYEQYF; CDR3nt: TGTGCCATCAGTGTCCTCTCGGAGGGTTCGACCTACGAGCAGTACTTC
d_gene: -; abundance: -; j_gene: TRBJ1-1; v_gene: TRBV19; CDR3aa: CATSGGREAFF; CDR3nt: TGTGCCACCTCCGGGGGGCGTGAAGCTTTCTTT